This T cell receptor beta chain was identified during a study of blood T cell repertoires in COVID-19. The table came from immunoSEQ multiplex PCR; TCRdb's copy has only in-frame clones and leaves some out. The sample consists of around 17,000 clones, 82% of them appearing once. The germline V and J ends were trimmed by 6 bases and 9 bases, with 15 bases remaining between them. This CDR3 has 14 amino acids. Germline-derived CDR1 and CDR2 are SNHLY and FYNNEI. Material for sequencing was peripheral blood. The receptor was derived from a woman in her 70s with active COVID-19. The chain has TRBV2 and TRBJ2-6; no clear D gene. The CDR3 spells CASRERRVYNVLTF. The DNA for the CDR3 is TGTGCCAGCAGAGAGCGACGGGTATACAACGTCCTGACTTTC.